This T cell receptor beta chain came from a study of blood T cell repertoires in COVID-19. Looking at the study overall: T cells, B-cell-depleted T cells, or PBMCs supplied cDNA or gDNA.

With V trimmed by 2 bases and J by 6 bases, 3 bases remained unmatched. This CDR3 region has 13 residues. Germline V gene sequence: CDR1 LNHDA, CDR2 SQIVND (reference sequence). This table comes from immunoSEQ multiplex PCR, and its TCRdb copy is limited to in-frame clones, with some not included. Here the sample spans around 99,000 clones, approximately 90% being singletons. The chain combines TRBV19 with TRBJ2-7, with 8 bases matching TRBD2. The sequencing input was peripheral blood. The clonotype comes from a human donor in a cohort sampled during active COVID-19. CDR3 in DNA: TGTGCCAGTAGTATAAAGCTAGCGGGCGAGCAGTACTTC. Amino acid sequence: CASSIKLAGEQYF.